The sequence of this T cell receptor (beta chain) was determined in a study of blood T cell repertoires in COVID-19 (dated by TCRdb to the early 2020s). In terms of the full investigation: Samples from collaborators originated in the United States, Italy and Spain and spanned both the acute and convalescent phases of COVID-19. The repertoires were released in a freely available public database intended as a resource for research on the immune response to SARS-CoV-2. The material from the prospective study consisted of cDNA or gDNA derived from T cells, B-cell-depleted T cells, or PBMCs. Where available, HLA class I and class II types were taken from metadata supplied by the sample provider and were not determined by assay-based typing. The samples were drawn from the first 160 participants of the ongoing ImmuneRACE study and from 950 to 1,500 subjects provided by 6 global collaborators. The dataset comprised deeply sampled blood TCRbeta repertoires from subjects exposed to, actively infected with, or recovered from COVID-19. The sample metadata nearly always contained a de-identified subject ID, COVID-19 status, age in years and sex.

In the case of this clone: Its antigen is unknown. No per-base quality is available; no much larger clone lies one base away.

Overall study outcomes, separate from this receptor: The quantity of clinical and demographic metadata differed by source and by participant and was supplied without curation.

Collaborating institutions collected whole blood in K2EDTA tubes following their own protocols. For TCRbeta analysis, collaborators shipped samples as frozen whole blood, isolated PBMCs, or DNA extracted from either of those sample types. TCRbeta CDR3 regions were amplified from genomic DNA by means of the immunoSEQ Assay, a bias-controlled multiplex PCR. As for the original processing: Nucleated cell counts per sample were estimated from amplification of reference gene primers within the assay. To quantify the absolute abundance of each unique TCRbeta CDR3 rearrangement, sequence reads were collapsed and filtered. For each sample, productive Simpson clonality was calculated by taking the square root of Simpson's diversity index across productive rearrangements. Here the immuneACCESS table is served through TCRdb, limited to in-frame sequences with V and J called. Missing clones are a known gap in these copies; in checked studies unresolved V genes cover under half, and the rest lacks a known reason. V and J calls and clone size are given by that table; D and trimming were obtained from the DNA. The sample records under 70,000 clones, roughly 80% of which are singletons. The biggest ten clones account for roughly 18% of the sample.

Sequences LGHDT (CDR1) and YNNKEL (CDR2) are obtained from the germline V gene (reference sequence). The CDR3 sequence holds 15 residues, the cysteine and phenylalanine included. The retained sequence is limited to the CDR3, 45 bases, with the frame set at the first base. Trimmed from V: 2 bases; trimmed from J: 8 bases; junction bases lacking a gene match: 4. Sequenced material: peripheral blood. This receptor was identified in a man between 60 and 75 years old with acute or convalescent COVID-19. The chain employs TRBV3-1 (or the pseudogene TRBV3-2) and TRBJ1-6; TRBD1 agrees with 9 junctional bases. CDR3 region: CASSQKGTGHSPLHF. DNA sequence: TGTGCCAGCAGCCAAAAAGGGACAGGGCATTCACCCCTCCACTTT.